This note documents a single T cell receptor beta chain sequence. The antigen remains undetermined. TCRdb processed the 5' RACE reads anew with MiXCR; each CDR3 protein has one entry. The sample yields more than 200,000 distinct CDR3 sequences, about 17% seen once. The sample belongs to a study of T-cell memory formation after mild COVID-19. Study context: The two donors had largely donor-specific TCR clusters.

Study-level results: Clones that shrank (day 15 to 85) were balanced CD4/CD8, whereas later expanders leaned CD4+. The CD4+ clones that contracted clustered mainly within CM and EM, and the CD8+ clones concentrated in EMRA.

This clonotype was sampled from a man aged 18-30 years who had mild COVID-19 (a few samples of this study predate the infection). Cell type and time point are not known. Sequencing was carried out using PBMCs or a T cell subset sorted from them (not recorded which).

CDR3 region: CASSQDTGTGSSPLHF. Here the CDR3 DNA reads TGCGCCAGCAGCCAAGATACCGGGACAGGAAGTTCACCCCTCCACTTT. J is TRBJ1-6 and V is TRBV4-3; TRBD1 matches at 8 bases. The CDR3 is 16 amino acids. From germline, CDR1 is LGHNA and CDR2 YSLEER. The ends lost 0 bases at V and 9 bases at J; junction bases unmatched: 7.